Each of the 9 T cell receptor beta chains below was sequenced from the same sample in a study of persistence of HIV-infected CD4 T cells. Antigens of these TCRs are unknown. Sequencing used immunoSEQ version 4 in survey mode. Clones were read by immunoSEQ multiplex PCR, and TCRdb kept only the in-frame ones, dropping some. This sample carries about 37,000 clones, around 80% of them seen once, and the ten largest clones take around 1.5%. The stimulus was lysate of CMV-infected fibroblasts, around 10 ug/mL. CD40L/CD69 double-negative CD45RO-high memory CD4+ T cells were collected. The specimen was CD4+ T cells sorted from PBMCs after roughly 19-hour stimulation, collected from a patient who received antiretroviral therapy. The receptors here all came from an adult man with HIV who was CMV-seropositive.

The chain joins TRBV6-5 to TRBJ1-1, with D possibly TRBD1 on 6 matching bases. CDR1 is MNHEY, CDR2 SVGAGI, per germline. Trimming removed 6 bases from V and 8 bases from J, with 16 bases in between. The CDR3 has 13 amino acids. The CDR3 is CASRRSPGTEAFF. The CDR3 nucleotides are TGTGCCAGCAGGAGATCCCCAGGGACAGAAGCTTTCTTT.

This clone was seen just once. The rearrangement uses TRBV18 and TRBJ1-3; no clear D gene. This CDR3 region has 15 residues. V lost 3 bases and J lost 4, with 13 bases in between. Germline values: CDR1 KGHSH, CDR2 LQKENI. This chain's CDR3 is CASSPTRGSGNTIYF. For the CDR3, the DNA is TGTGCCAGCTCACCCACAAGAGGGTCCGGAAACACCATATATTTT.

This chain uses TRBV3-1 (or the pseudogene TRBV3-2) with TRBJ1-2; the D is unclear. The CDR3 runs 13 residues. Germline V gene sequence: CDR1 LGHDT, CDR2 YNNKEL (reference sequence). Trimming took 2 bases from V and 4 from J, leaving 8 bases between them. The chain's CDR3 is CASSQTGSYGYTF. The CDR3 nucleotides read TGTGCCAGCAGCCAAACGGGGAGCTATGGCTACACCTTC.

Details on this clone: The identical CDR3 is also encoded by other nucleotide sequences in the sample. The chain employs TRBV18 and TRBJ1-1; 7 bases are shared with TRBD1. The CDR3 contains 13 residues. Per the germline V gene, CDR1 is KGHSH and CDR2 is LQKENI. With 3 bases clipped from V and 3 bases from J, the junction kept 1 base outside the gene matches. The CDR3 DNA follows: TGTGCCAGCTCACCCGGACAGGACACTGAAGCTTTCTTT. It yields the protein CASSPGQDTEAFF. Filled out from reference TRBV18 and TRBJ1-1, the complete variable domain reads NAGVMQNPRHLVRRRGQEARLRCSPMKGHSHVYWYRQLPEEGLKFMVYLQKENIIDESGMPKERFSAEFPKEGPSILRIQQVVRGDSAAYFCASSPGQDTEAFFGQGTRLTVV.

The J gene is TRBJ2-1, the V gene TRBV6-5; perhaps TRBD1 as D (6 bases). Trimming took 6 bases from V and 0 from J, leaving 9 bases between them. The CDR3 covers 14 residues. Germline V lookup: CDR1 MNHEY, CDR2 SVGAGI. The CDR3 sequence: CASRGADSYNEQFF. The CDR3 nucleotides are TGTGCCAGCAGGGGGGCGGACTCCTACAATGAGCAGTTCTTC.

The chain combines TRBV3-1 (or the pseudogene TRBV3-2) with TRBJ1-6; D is ambiguous. Germline CDR1 is LGHDT and CDR2 is YNNKEL (reference sequence). The CDR3 runs 13 residues. V was clipped by 1 base and J by 10 bases, with 8 bases between them. As DNA, the CDR3 is TGTGCCAGCAGCCAAGCGGCGGGATCACCCCTCCACTTT. Translated: CASSQAAGSPLHF.

This clone was counted once. The V and J genes are TRBV4-1 and TRBJ1-4; the D gene is possibly TRBD1 (6 bases). The CDR3 spans 17 residues. Between the trimmed V and J ends, which lost 0 bases and 17 bases, there was a span of 28 bases. Germline CDR1 reads MGHRA; CDR2 reads YSYEKL. The CDR3: CASSQDLIPGTFKAGFF. CDR3 DNA sequence: TGCGCCAGCAGCCAAGATCTAATACCAGGGACATTCAAGGCCGGCTTTTTT.

The V gene is TRBV10-3, the J gene TRBJ2-3; D unresolved. Trimming left V 0 bases short and J 4 bases short, with 5 bases between. CDR1 is ENHRY, CDR2 SYGVKD, per germline. The CDR3 totals 13 residues. CDR3 in DNA: TGTGCCATCAGTGAGTCCAGCGCAGATACGCAGTATTTT. It specifies CAISESSADTQYF.

The CDR3 DNA reads TGTGCCAGCAGCCAAACAACATTTGAGCAGTTCTTC. This translates into CASSQTTFEQFF. The V and J genes are TRBV6-5 and TRBJ2-1, with D unresolved. The CDR3 totals 12 residues. V was clipped by 6 bases and J by 9 bases, with 12 bases between them. Germline V CDR1 and CDR2: MNHEY, SVGAGI.